This T cell receptor beta chain was documented in a study of a mutant IDH1 vaccine in newly diagnosed glioma. The overall study: Patients got their first vaccination 4-6 weeks after radiotherapy alone, or with temozolomide cycles. The therapy given earlier, which was standard therapy, consisted of radiotherapy, temozolomide, or both, and most of the patients received both. Study conclusions and caveats: Immune responses induced by the vaccine were seen in about 93% of patients, spanning multiple MHC alleles.

TCRdb keeps only in-frame clones here, not all; method: immunoSEQ multiplex PCR. The table includes 110,000 or so clones, roughly 90% detected once. Comments on this clone: Its target is not known.

Time point defined: week 11, during vaccination. Topical imiquimod accompanied each vaccine dose, which consisted of 300 ug of mutant IDH1 20-mer peptide. CDR1 is SQVTM and CDR2 is ANQGSEA in the germline V gene. The V segment lost 4 bases and the J segment 6 bases; nucleotides outside the gene matches: 6. The CDR3 spans 14 residues. This sequence joins TRBV29-1 and TRBJ1-1, with 12 bases that match TRBD1. Sequences were derived from PBMCs, sampled from a glioma patient whose treatment included an IDH1 peptide vaccine. The sequence was obtained from a woman aged 50 to 60 with glioma. Written as DNA, the CDR3 is TGCAGCGTTGGGGGGACAGGGGGCTGGGCTGAAGCTTTCTTT. Its protein is CSVGGTGGWAEAFF.